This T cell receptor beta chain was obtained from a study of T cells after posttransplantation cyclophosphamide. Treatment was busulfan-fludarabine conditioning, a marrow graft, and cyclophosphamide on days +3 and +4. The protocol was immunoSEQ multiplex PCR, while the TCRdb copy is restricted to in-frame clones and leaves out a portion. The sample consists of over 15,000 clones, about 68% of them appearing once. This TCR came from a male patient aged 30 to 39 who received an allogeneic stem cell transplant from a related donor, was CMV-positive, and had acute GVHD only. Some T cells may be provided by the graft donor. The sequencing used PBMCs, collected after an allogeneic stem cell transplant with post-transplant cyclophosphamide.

The CDR3 is CASSLQLNNSPLHF. The CDR3, as DNA: TGTGCCAGCAGCCTACAGCTGAATAATTCACCCCTCCACTTT. The rearrangement uses TRBV5-4 and TRBJ1-6, with D unresolved. The germline V gene encodes CDR1 SGHNT and CDR2 YYREEE (reference sequence). The CDR3 is made up of 14 amino acids. With 4 bases removed from V and 5 bases from J, the gap between germline ends came to 10 bases.